This TCR beta chain was observed in a study of OX40 agonist ivuxolimab in advanced cancers. Concerning this clone: This sample also contains other DNA sequences that code for the same CDR3.

Germline trimming cut 3 bases from V and 4 bases from J; bases unmatched to any gene: 2. Germline V gives CDR1 KGHSH, CDR2 LQKENI. CDR3 size: 15 residues. Profiled with immunoSEQ multiplex PCR; TCRdb holds only in-frame clones, not every one. This sample yields 60,000 to 75,000 clones, of which roughly 83% are seen a single time; over 1.3% belongs to the top ten. The sequences come from CD4+ or CD8+ T cells sorted from blood, collected in a trial of the OX40 agonist ivuxolimab. This clonotype was sampled from an adult with an advanced solid tumor such as melanoma, head and neck, liver or kidney cancer. The V and J genes are TRBV18 and TRBJ1-4, with 10 bases matching TRBD1. DNA for the CDR3: TGTGCCAGCTCACCGACAGGGGGCGGTAATGAAAAACTGTTTTTT. The encoded protein is CASSPTGGGNEKLFF.